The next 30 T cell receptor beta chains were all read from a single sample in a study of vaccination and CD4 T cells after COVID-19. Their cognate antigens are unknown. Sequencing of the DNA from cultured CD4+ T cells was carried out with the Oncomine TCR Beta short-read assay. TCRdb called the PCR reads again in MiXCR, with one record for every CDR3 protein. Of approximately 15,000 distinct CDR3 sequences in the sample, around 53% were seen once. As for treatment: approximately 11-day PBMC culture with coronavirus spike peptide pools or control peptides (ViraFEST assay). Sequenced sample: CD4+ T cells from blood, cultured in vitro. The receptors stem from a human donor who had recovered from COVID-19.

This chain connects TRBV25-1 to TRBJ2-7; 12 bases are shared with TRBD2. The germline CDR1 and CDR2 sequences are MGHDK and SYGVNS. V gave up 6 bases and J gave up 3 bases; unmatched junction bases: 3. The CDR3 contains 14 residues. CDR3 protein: CASSLTSGSYEQYF. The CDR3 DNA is TGTGCCAGCAGCCTGACTAGCGGGAGCTACGAGCAGTACTTC.

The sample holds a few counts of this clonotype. The CDR3 DNA sequence: TGTGCCATCAGTGAGTCAGGGGGAGATAATTCACCCCTCCACTTT. The encoded protein is CAISESGGDNSPLHF. The rearrangement links TRBV10-3 to TRBJ1-6; TRBD1 might be the D (6 bases). The CDR3 is 15 amino acids. The germline CDR1 and CDR2 sequences are ENHRY and SYGVKD. Trimming took off 0 bases at V and 5 bases at J, with 8 bases between the two ends.

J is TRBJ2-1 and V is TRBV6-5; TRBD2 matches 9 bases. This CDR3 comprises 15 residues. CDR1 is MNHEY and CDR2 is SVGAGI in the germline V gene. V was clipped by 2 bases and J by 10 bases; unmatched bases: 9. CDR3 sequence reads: CASSYRTSEGREQFF. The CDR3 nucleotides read TGTGCCAGCAGTTACCGGACTAGCGAGGGAAGGGAGCAGTTCTTC.

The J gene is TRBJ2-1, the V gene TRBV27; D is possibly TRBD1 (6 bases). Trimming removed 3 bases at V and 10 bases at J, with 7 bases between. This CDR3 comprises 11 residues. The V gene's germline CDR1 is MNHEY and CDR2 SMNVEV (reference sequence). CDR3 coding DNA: TGTGCCAGCAGTTTTGGACAGGAGCAGTTCTTC. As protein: CASSFGQEQFF.

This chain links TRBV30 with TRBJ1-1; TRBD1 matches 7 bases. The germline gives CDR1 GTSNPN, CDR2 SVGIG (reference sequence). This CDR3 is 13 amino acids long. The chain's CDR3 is CAWDSRTNTEAFF. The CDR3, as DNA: TGTGCTTGGGACAGTCGAACGAACACTGAAGCTTTCTTT.

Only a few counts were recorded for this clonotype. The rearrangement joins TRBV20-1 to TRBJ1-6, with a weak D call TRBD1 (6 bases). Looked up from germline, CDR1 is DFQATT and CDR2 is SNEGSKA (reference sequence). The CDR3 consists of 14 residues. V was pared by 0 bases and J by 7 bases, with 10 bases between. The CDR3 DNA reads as TGCAGTGCTAGAGATCAGGGGATGAATTCACCCCTCCACTTT. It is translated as CSARDQGMNSPLHF.

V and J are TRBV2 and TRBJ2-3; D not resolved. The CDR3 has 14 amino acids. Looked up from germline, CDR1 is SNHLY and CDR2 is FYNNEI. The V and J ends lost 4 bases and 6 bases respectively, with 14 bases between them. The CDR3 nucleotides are TGTGCCAGCAGTGTTGTGACCCCTTCGGATACGCAGTATTTT. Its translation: CASSVVTPSDTQYF.

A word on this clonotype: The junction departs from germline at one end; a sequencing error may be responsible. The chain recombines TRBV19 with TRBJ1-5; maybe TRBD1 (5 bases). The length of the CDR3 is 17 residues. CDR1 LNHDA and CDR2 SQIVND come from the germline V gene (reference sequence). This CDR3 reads CASSTGTGYHSNQSQHF. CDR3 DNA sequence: TGTGCCAGTAGTACAGGGACCGGGTACCACAGCAATCAGTCCCAGCATTTT.

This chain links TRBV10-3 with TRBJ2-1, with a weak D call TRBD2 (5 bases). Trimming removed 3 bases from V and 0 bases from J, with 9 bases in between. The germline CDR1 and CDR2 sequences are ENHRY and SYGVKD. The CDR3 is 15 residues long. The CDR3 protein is CAISEASGSYNEQFF. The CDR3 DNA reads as TGTGCCATCAGTGAAGCGAGCGGCTCCTACAATGAGCAGTTCTTC.

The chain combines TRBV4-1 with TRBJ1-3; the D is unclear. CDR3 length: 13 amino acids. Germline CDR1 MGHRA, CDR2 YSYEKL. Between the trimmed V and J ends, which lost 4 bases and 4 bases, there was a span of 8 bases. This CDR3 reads CASSRIWGNTIYF. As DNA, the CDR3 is TGCGCCAGCAGCCGTATTTGGGGAAACACCATATATTTT.

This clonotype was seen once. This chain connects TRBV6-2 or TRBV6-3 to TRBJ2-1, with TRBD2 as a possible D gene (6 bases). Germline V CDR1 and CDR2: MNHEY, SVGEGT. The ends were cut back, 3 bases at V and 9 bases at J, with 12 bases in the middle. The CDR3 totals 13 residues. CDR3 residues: CASSYRGGTEQFF. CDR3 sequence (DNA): TGTGCCAGCAGTTATCGAGGAGGGACTGAGCAGTTCTTC.

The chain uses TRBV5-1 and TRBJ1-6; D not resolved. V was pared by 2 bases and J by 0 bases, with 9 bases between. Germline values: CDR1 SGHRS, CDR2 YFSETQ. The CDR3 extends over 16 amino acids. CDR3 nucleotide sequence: TGCGCCAGCAGCTTCACGCCTCCCTCCTATAATTCACCCCTCCACTTT. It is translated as CASSFTPPSYNSPLHF.

CDR3: CASSLLGLYQETQYF. The DNA of the CDR3 is TGTGCCAGCAGTCTCCTGGGCCTGTACCAAGAGACCCAGTACTTC. The chain joins TRBV28 to TRBJ2-5; D gene unclear. Looked up from germline, CDR1 is MDHEN and CDR2 is SYDVKM. Trimming removed 5 bases at V and 0 bases at J, with 13 bases between. The CDR3 has 15 amino acids. Variable domain in full (rest from reference TRBV28 and TRBJ2-5): DVKVTQSSRYLVKRTGEKVFLECVQDMDHENMFWYRQDPGLGLRLIYFSYDVKMKEKGDIPEGYSVSREKKERFSLILESASTNQTSMYLCASSLLGLYQETQYFGPGTRLLVL.

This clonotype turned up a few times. CDR3 protein: CASILTGHNSPLHF. In nucleotides, the CDR3 is TGTGCCAGCATACTTACAGGGCACAATTCACCCCTCCACTTT. The chain is built from TRBV6-1 and TRBJ1-6; D is possibly TRBD1 (6 bases). The CDR3 runs to 14 residues. Trimming left V 7 bases short and J 7 bases short, with 14 bases between. Germline CDR1 reads MNHNS; CDR2 reads SASEGT.

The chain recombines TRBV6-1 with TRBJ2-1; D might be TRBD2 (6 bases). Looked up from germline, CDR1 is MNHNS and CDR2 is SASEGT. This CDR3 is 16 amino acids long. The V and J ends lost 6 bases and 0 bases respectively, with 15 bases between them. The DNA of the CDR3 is TGTGCCAGCAGCCGCGGGGCCCTTTACTCCTACAATGAGCAGTTCTTC. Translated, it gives CASSRGALYSYNEQFF.

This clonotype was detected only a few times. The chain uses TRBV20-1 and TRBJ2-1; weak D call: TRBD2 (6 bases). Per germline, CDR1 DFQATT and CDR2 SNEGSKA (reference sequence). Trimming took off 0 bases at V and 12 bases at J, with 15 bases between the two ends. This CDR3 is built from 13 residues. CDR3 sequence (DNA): TGCAGTGCTAGAGATTCCCCGGGAGCGTGGCAGTTCTTC. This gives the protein CSARDSPGAWQFF.

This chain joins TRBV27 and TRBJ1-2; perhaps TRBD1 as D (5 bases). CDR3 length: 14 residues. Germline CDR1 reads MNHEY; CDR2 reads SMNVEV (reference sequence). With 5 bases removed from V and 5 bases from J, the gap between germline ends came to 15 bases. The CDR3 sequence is CASSRIGAGYGYTF. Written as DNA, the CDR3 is TGTGCCAGCAGTCGGATAGGGGCGGGTTATGGCTACACCTTC.

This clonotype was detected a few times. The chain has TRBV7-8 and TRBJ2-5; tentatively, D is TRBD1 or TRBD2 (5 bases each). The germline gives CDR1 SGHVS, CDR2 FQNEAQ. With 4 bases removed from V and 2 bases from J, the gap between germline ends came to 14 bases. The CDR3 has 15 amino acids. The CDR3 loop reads CASSSLGTIQETQYF. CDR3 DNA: TGTGCCAGCAGCTCCCTAGGGACCATTCAAGAGACCCAGTACTTC.

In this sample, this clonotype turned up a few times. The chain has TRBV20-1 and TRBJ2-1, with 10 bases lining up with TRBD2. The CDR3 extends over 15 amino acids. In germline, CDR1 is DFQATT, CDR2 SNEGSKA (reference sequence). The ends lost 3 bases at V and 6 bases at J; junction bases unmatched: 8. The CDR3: CSASNPSGSPNEQFF. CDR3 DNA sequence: TGCAGTGCTAGTAATCCTAGCGGGAGTCCCAATGAGCAGTTCTTC.

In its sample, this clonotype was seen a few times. CDR3 DNA sequence: TGTGCCAGCAGTGAACAGTCAAATTCACCCCTCCACTTT. It is translated as CASSEQSNSPLHF. V gene TRBV2 combines with J gene TRBJ1-6; no reliable D call. With 2 bases removed from V and 7 bases from J, the gap between germline ends came to 6 bases. The CDR3 covers 13 residues. CDR1 SNHLY and CDR2 FYNNEI come from the germline V gene.

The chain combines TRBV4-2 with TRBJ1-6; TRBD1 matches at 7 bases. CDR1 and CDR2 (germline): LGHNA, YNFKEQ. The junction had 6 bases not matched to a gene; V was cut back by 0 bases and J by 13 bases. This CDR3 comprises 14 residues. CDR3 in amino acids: CASSQDPTGTPLHF. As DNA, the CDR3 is TGTGCCAGCAGCCAAGATCCGACAGGGACCCCCCTCCACTTT.

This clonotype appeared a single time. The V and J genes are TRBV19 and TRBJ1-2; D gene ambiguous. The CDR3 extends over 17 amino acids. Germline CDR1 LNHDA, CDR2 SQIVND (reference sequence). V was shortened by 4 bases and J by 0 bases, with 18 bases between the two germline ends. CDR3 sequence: CASSRRTSRSSNYGYTF. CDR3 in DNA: TGTGCCAGTAGTAGAAGGACGTCAAGGAGTTCTAACTATGGCTACACCTTC.

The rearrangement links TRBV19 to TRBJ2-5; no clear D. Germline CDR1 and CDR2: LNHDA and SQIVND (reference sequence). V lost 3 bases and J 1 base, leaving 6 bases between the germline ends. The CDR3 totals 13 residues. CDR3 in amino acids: CASSIYPQETQYF. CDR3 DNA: TGTGCCAGTAGTATTTACCCCCAAGAGACCCAGTACTTC. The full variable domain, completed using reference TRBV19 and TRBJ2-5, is DGGITQSPKYLFRKEGQNVTLSCEQNLNHDAMYWYRQDPGQGLRLIYYSQIVNDFQKGDIAEGYSVSREKKESFPLTVTSAQKNPTAFYLCASSIYPQETQYFGPGTRLLVL.

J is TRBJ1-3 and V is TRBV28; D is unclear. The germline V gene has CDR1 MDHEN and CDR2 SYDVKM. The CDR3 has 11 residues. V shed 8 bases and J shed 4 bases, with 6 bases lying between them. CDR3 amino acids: CASGEGNTIYF. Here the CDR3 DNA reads TGTGCCAGCGGGGAGGGAAACACCATATATTTT.

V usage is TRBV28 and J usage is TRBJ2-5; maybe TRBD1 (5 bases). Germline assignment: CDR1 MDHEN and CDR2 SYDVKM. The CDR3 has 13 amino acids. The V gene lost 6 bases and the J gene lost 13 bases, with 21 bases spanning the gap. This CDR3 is CASRGVLQIGGYF. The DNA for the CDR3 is TGTGCCAGCAGAGGGGTCCTCCAGATTGGCGGGTACTTC.

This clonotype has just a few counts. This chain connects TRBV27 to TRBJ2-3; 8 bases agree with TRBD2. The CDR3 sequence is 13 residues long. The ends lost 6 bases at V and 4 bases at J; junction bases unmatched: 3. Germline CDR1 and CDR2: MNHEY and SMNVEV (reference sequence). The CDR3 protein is CASRGAGADTQYF. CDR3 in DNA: TGTGCCAGCAGGGGAGCGGGGGCAGATACGCAGTATTTT.

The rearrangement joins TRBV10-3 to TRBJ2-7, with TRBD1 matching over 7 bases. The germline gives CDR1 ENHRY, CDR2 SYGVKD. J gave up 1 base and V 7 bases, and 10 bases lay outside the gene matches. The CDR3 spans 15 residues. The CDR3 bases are TGTGCCATCAACTCGGGGACAGTCGCGTCCTACGAGCAGTACTTC. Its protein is CAINSGTVASYEQYF.

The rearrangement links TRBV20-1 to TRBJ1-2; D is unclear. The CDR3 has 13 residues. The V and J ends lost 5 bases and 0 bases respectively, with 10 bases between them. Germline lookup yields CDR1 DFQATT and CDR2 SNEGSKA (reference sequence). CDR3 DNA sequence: TGCAGTGCTTTCATTACAGCTAACTATGGCTACACCTTC. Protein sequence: CSAFITANYGYTF.

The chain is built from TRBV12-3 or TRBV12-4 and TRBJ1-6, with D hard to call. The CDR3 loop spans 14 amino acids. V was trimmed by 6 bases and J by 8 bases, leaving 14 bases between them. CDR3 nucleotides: TGTGCCAGCAGGTTGTGGGGTTTGGATTCACCCCTCCACTTT. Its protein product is CASRLWGLDSPLHF.

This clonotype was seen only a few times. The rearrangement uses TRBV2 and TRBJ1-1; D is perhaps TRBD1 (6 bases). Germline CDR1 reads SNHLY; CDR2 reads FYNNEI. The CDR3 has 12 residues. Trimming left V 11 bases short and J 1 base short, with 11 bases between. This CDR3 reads CAVQGQNTEAFF. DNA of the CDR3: TGTGCCGTACAGGGCCAGAACACTGAAGCTTTCTTT.